The present T cell receptor beta chain was sequenced within a study of blood T cell repertoires in COVID-19. Study-level information: The United States, Italy and Spain provided the acute and convalescent COVID-19 samples.

V dropped 0 bases and J dropped 4; count of bases not matched to a gene: 6. This CDR3 is built from 15 residues. CDR1 is SGHRS and CDR2 is YFSETQ in the germline V gene. Per the original data handling: Estimates of nucleated cell counts were drawn from the amplification of reference gene primers. TCRdb's table, derived via immunoSEQ multiplex PCR, lists solely in-frame clones and lacks some. The V and J calls and the clone size are those of that table, but D and trimming were determined from the DNA. The sample contains around 160,000 clones, approximately 80% of which appear only once. Material for sequencing was PBMCs or T cells enriched from blood (not recorded which). This TCR was sampled from a woman aged 55-69 years who had recovered from COVID-19. The rearrangement joins TRBV5-1 to TRBJ1-2; 7 bases are a match to TRBD1. CDR3 bases: TGCGCCAGCAGCTTGGACGGGACAGCTTCCTATGGCTACACCTTC. It encodes CASSLDGTASYGYTF.